This TCR beta chain was recovered during a study of CD4 T cells in relation to SARS-CoV-2 and coronaviruses. On this clone: Its antigen is currently unknown.

The assay was immunoSEQ multiplex PCR, and TCRdb's table has in-frame clones only and misses some. The sample has tens of thousands of clones; roughly 76% are singletons. This CDR3 is built from 16 residues. CDR1 is MGHRA, CDR2 YSYEKL, per germline. V dropped 0 bases and J dropped 6; count of bases not matched to a gene: 6. Before the COVID-19 pandemic, during about 2011-2019, CD4+ T cells were taken from unexposed donors. CD4+ T cells were isolated from the cells after around eleven days of culture. As cell numbers allowed, unexposed-donor CD4+ T cells faced SARS-CoV-2 S/N and four cold-coronavirus spikes.

The receptor was derived from a human donor in good health. This sequence joins TRBV4-1 and TRBJ2-1; TRBD1 matches at 9 bases. The sample consisted of CD4+ T cells from PBMCs, cultured in vitro. CDR3 sequence reads: CASSQDPGQGFNEQFF. Written as DNA, the CDR3 is TGCGCCAGCAGCCAAGATCCGGGACAGGGCTTCAATGAGCAGTTCTTC.